These T cell receptor beta chains were read from a single sample in a study of CD8 T cells in Susac syndrome. TCRdb fed the immunoSEQ multiplex PCR reads into MiXCR, producing one record per CDR3 protein. This repertoire shows 130,000 to 150,000 distinct CDR3 sequences, around 94% found once; its top ten account for approximately 0.25%. The sequenced sample was CD8+ T cells from PBMCs. The receptors come from a human donor in good health. The CDR3 runs from the conserved cysteine through the conserved F or W. A D gene is named only where the DNA matches it firmly. Clone size is given for some rows only: seen once, a few or many times, or a class if the clone is expanded.

CDR3aa: CASDPDGSSYNEQFF; CDR3nt: TGTGCCAGCGACCCGGACGGATCATCCTACAATGAGCAGTTCTTC; d_gene: -; v_gene: TRBV27; abundance: -; j_gene: TRBJ2-1; len: 15
CDR3aa: CASTSGGRVYEQYF; CDR3nt: TGTGCCAGCACCTCAGGCGGGAGGGTCTACGAGCAGTACTTC; d_gene: TRBD2; v_gene: TRBV27; abundance: -; j_gene: TRBJ2-7; len: 14
CDR3aa: CASSPGLAVSSYNEQFF; CDR3nt: TGTGCCAGCAGCCCAGGACTAGCGGTTAGCTCCTACAATGAGCAGTTCTTC; d_gene: TRBD2; v_gene: TRBV7-8; abundance: -; j_gene: TRBJ2-1; len: 17
CDR3aa: CSALPRIDEQFF; CDR3nt: TGCAGTGCCCTCCCCCGAATCGACGAGCAGTTCTTC; d_gene: -; v_gene: TRBV20-1; abundance: -; j_gene: TRBJ2-1; len: 12
CDR3aa: CAWSRPPTGDNEQFF; CDR3nt: TGTGCCTGGAGTCGACCTCCGACAGGGGACAATGAGCAGTTCTTC; d_gene: TRBD1; v_gene: TRBV30; abundance: -; j_gene: TRBJ2-1; len: 15
CDR3aa: CASSYGYTEAFF; CDR3nt: TGTGCCAGCAGTTACGGGTACACTGAAGCTTTCTTT; d_gene: -; v_gene: TRBV6-2/TRBV6-3; abundance: -; j_gene: TRBJ1-1; len: 12
CDR3aa: CASSQDRQGFYYEQYF; CDR3nt: TGCGCCAGCAGCCAAGATCGACAGGGATTCTACTACGAGCAGTACTTC; d_gene: TRBD1; v_gene: TRBV4-3; abundance: -; j_gene: TRBJ2-7; len: 16
CDR3aa: CASSNPGQGRTYGYTF; CDR3nt: TGTGCCAGCAGTAACCCGGGACAGGGACGGACCTATGGCTACACCTTC; d_gene: TRBD1; v_gene: TRBV6-2/TRBV6-3; abundance: -; j_gene: TRBJ1-2; len: 16
CDR3aa: CAWSVEGAEGYTF; CDR3nt: TGTGCCTGGAGTGTCGAGGGGGCAGAGGGCTACACCTTC; d_gene: TRBD1; v_gene: TRBV30; abundance: once; j_gene: TRBJ1-2; len: 13
CDR3aa: CASIVLNTGELFF; CDR3nt: TGTGCCAGCATTGTTCTCAACACCGGGGAGCTGTTTTTT; d_gene: -; v_gene: TRBV2; abundance: -; j_gene: TRBJ2-2; len: 13
CDR3aa: CASSLTSGRPQIDNEQFF; CDR3nt: TGCGCCAGCAGCCTGACTAGCGGGAGGCCACAAATAGACAATGAGCAGTTCTTC; d_gene: TRBD2; v_gene: TRBV4-3; abundance: -; j_gene: TRBJ2-1; len: 18
CDR3aa: CASRNMRGLYF; CDR3nt: TGTGCCAGCAGAAACATGCGTGGCCTGTACTTC; d_gene: -; v_gene: TRBV6-5; abundance: -; j_gene: TRBJ2-5; len: 11
CDR3aa: CASSSREAEAFF; CDR3nt: TGTGCCAGCAGTTCGAGGGAGGCTGAAGCTTTCTTT; d_gene: -; v_gene: TRBV12-3/TRBV12-4; abundance: -; j_gene: TRBJ1-1; len: 12
CDR3aa: CASSFGLGQNTGELFF; CDR3nt: TGTGCCAGCAGCTTTGGTTTGGGGCAAAACACCGGGGAGCTGTTTTTT; d_gene: -; v_gene: TRBV11-2; abundance: -; j_gene: TRBJ2-2; len: 16
CDR3aa: CASSERGINEQYF; CDR3nt: TGTGCCAGCAGTGAGCGGGGGATCAACGAGCAGTACTTC; d_gene: TRBD2; v_gene: TRBV25-1; abundance: -; j_gene: TRBJ2-7; len: 13
CDR3aa: CASSFVAGGTDTQYF; CDR3nt: TGTGCCAGCAGTTTCGTAGCGGGGGGCACAGATACGCAGTATTTT; d_gene: TRBD2; v_gene: TRBV27; abundance: -; j_gene: TRBJ2-3; len: 15
CDR3aa: CSVLGSGAYNEQFF; CDR3nt: TGCAGCGTCCTTGGTAGCGGAGCTTACAATGAGCAGTTCTTC; d_gene: -; v_gene: TRBV29-1; abundance: -; j_gene: TRBJ2-1; len: 14
CDR3aa: CASSQVIAGADNEQFF; CDR3nt: TGTGCCAGCAGCCAAGTTATTGCGGGAGCGGACAATGAGCAGTTCTTC; d_gene: TRBD2; v_gene: TRBV3-1; abundance: once; j_gene: TRBJ2-1; len: 16
CDR3aa: CATSRPRPGDEQFF; CDR3nt: TGTGCCACCAGCAGACCCCGACCTGGGGATGAGCAGTTCTTC; d_gene: -; v_gene: TRBV15; abundance: -; j_gene: TRBJ2-1; len: 14
CDR3aa: CATSIPMGPQHF; CDR3nt: TGTGCCACCAGCATCCCAATGGGGCCCCAGCATTTT; d_gene: -; v_gene: TRBV15; abundance: -; j_gene: TRBJ1-5; len: 12
CDR3aa: CASSEVEGGAEAFF; CDR3nt: TGTGCCAGCAGTGAAGTAGAGGGGGGGGCTGAAGCTTTCTTT; d_gene: -; v_gene: TRBV25-1; abundance: once; j_gene: TRBJ1-1; len: 14
CDR3aa: CASSLSQDDGYTF; CDR3nt: TGTGCCAGCAGTTTAAGTCAGGATGACGGCTACACCTTC; d_gene: -; v_gene: TRBV27; abundance: -; j_gene: TRBJ1-2; len: 13
CDR3aa: CASSQDRNKGSEAFF; CDR3nt: TGTGCCAGCAGCCAAGACCGCAACAAGGGATCGGAAGCTTTCTTT; d_gene: -; v_gene: TRBV14; abundance: once; j_gene: TRBJ1-1; len: 15
CDR3aa: CSVVAQNTGELFF; CDR3nt: TGCAGCGTTGTCGCTCAAAACACCGGGGAGCTGTTTTTT; d_gene: -; v_gene: TRBV29-1; abundance: -; j_gene: TRBJ2-2; len: 13
CDR3aa: CASRGRVEDTQYF; CDR3nt: TGTGCCAGCAGGGGCAGGGTGGAAGATACGCAGTATTTT; d_gene: -; v_gene: TRBV28; abundance: -; j_gene: TRBJ2-3; len: 13
CDR3aa: CASSFQQGYEQYF; CDR3nt: TGTGCCAGCAGTTTCCAACAGGGCTACGAGCAGTACTTC; d_gene: -; v_gene: TRBV28; abundance: -; j_gene: TRBJ2-7; len: 13
CDR3aa: CSVIRGPENEQFF; CDR3nt: TGCAGCGTTATCAGGGGACCCGAAAATGAGCAGTTCTTC; d_gene: -; v_gene: TRBV29-1; abundance: -; j_gene: TRBJ2-1; len: 13
CDR3aa: CSVEIGLTPYEQYF; CDR3nt: TGCAGCGTTGAAATTGGGCTTACCCCCTACGAGCAGTACTTC; d_gene: -; v_gene: TRBV29-1; abundance: -; j_gene: TRBJ2-7; len: 14
CDR3aa: CASSPLYKF; CDR3nt: TGTGCCAGCAGCCCCCTGTACAAATTT; d_gene: -; v_gene: TRBV7-2; abundance: once; j_gene: TRBJ1-1; len: 9
CDR3aa: CASSYSDPYEQYF; CDR3nt: TGTGCCAGCAGTTACTCGGACCCTTACGAGCAGTACTTC; d_gene: -; v_gene: TRBV6-5; abundance: -; j_gene: TRBJ2-7; len: 13
CDR3aa: CASLTGVHEQYF; CDR3nt: TGTGCCAGTCTAACAGGGGTCCACGAGCAGTACTTC; d_gene: TRBD1; v_gene: TRBV6-1; abundance: -; j_gene: TRBJ2-7; len: 12
CDR3aa: CATSSHRGPEQYF; CDR3nt: TGTGCCACCAGCTCTCACAGGGGCCCCGAGCAGTACTTC; d_gene: TRBD1; v_gene: TRBV15; abundance: once; j_gene: TRBJ2-7; len: 13
CDR3aa: CASSRLREDTGELFF; CDR3nt: TGTGCCAGCAGCCGGTTGCGGGAGGACACCGGGGAGCTGTTTTTT; d_gene: TRBD2; v_gene: TRBV27; abundance: -; j_gene: TRBJ2-2; len: 15
CDR3aa: CATSDLAGVEQFF; CDR3nt: TGTGCCACCAGTGACCTAGCGGGAGTCGAGCAGTTCTTC; d_gene: TRBD2; v_gene: TRBV24-1; abundance: -; j_gene: TRBJ2-1; len: 13
CDR3aa: CASSFAPGGSYNEQFF; CDR3nt: TGTGCCAGCAGTTTCGCCCCGGGAGGGTCCTACAATGAGCAGTTCTTC; d_gene: TRBD2; v_gene: TRBV27; abundance: once; j_gene: TRBJ2-1; len: 16
CDR3aa: CSAQPLGQGYQETQYF; CDR3nt: TGCAGTGCTCAACCACTCGGACAGGGCTACCAAGAGACCCAGTACTTC; d_gene: TRBD1; v_gene: TRBV20-1; abundance: -; j_gene: TRBJ2-5; len: 16
CDR3aa: CASSLPTGTGTYEQYF; CDR3nt: TGTGCCAGCAGCTTACCGACCGGGACAGGGACCTACGAGCAGTACTTC; d_gene: TRBD1; v_gene: TRBV7-9; abundance: -; j_gene: TRBJ2-7; len: 16
CDR3aa: CAWSVESGTTGELFF; CDR3nt: TGTGCCTGGAGTGTAGAGTCAGGAACCACCGGGGAGCTGTTTTTT; d_gene: -; v_gene: TRBV30; abundance: -; j_gene: TRBJ2-2; len: 15
CDR3aa: CASSLTPESSYEQYF; CDR3nt: TGTGCCAGCAGTTTAACCCCAGAGAGCTCCTACGAGCAGTACTTC; d_gene: -; v_gene: TRBV27; abundance: -; j_gene: TRBJ2-7; len: 15
CDR3aa: CASSPALNEQFF; CDR3nt: TGTGCCAGCAGTCCGGCCCTCAATGAGCAGTTCTTC; d_gene: -; v_gene: TRBV27; abundance: -; j_gene: TRBJ2-1; len: 12
CDR3aa: CATSRDTGPNEQFF; CDR3nt: TGTGCCACCAGCAGAGATACGGGGCCCAATGAGCAGTTCTTC; d_gene: -; v_gene: TRBV15; abundance: -; j_gene: TRBJ2-1; len: 14